This T cell receptor beta chain was sequenced in a study of blood T cell repertoires in COVID-19 (dated by TCRdb to about 2020). With regard to the full study: Collaborator samples came from the United States, Italy and Spain and covered acute and convalescent phases of COVID-19. The dataset comprised deeply sampled blood TCRbeta repertoires from subjects exposed to, actively infected with, or recovered from COVID-19. Samples were obtained from the ongoing ImmuneRACE study (first 160 participants) and from some 1,300 subjects provided by 6 global collaborators. The material from the prospective study consisted of cDNA or gDNA derived from T cells, B-cell-depleted T cells, or PBMCs. Where HLA class I and class II types were available, the types were taken from metadata supplied by the sample provider, not from assay-based typing. A de-identified subject ID, COVID-19 status, age in years and sex were almost always included in the sample metadata. The repertoires were released in a freely available public database intended as a resource for research on the immune response to SARS-CoV-2. Study-wide findings and limitations: The amount of clinical and demographic metadata varied by source and participant and was provided uncurated.

The collaborating institutions used their own protocols to collect whole blood in K2EDTA tubes. For TCRbeta analysis, collaborators shipped samples in one of three forms: frozen whole blood, isolated PBMCs, or DNA extracted from either of those sample types. The CDR3 goes from the cysteine to the phenylalanine over 15 residues. The only DNA kept is the CDR3, 45 bases in frame from the first base. Unmatched junction bases come to 9, with V trimmed by 3 bases and J by 8 bases. Per the germline V gene, SGHTS is the CDR1 and YDEGEE is the CDR2. As to this clone: Its antigen remains undetermined. Base qualities are missing; no much larger clone stands one base away.

TCRbeta CDR3 regions were amplified from genomic DNA by means of the immunoSEQ Assay, a bias-controlled multiplex PCR. The original pipeline was this. The number of nucleated cells in each sample was estimated by amplification of reference gene primers within the assay. To quantify the absolute abundance of each unique TCRbeta CDR3 rearrangement, sequence reads were collapsed and filtered. For each sample, productive Simpson clonality was calculated by taking the square root of Simpson's diversity index across productive rearrangements. The source is immuneACCESS, and TCRdb retained only in-frame sequences with V and J called. Part of the clones is not carried over; for the studies checked, unresolved V genes explain less than half of this, and the remainder is unexplained. V and J calls and clone size are those listed in that table; D and trimming were worked out from the DNA. This sample holds roughly 90,000 clones; over 80% were observed only once. 0.85% to 1.3% of the sample rests with the top ten.

The chain is made from TRBV5-8 and TRBJ2-1; 9 middle bases align to TRBD1. The sample taken for sequencing was peripheral blood. The TCR sequence derives from a human donor in a cohort sampled during active COVID-19. The bases read TGTGCCAGCAGCTCCGGGGACAGGGTATCCGATGAGCAGTTCTTC. Translated, it gives CASSSGDRVSDEQFF.